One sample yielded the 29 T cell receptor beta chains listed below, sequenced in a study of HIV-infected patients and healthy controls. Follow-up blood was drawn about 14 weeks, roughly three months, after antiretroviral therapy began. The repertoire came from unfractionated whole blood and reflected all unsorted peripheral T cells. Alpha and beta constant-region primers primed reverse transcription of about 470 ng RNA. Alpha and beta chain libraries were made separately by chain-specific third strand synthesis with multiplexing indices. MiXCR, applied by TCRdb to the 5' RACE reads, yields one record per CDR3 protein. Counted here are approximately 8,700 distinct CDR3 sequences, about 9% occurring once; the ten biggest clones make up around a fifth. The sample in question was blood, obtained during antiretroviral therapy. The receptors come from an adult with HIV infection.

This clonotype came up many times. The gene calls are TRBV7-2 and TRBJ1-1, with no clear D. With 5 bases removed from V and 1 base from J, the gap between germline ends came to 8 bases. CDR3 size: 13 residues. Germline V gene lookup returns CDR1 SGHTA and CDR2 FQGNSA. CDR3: CASSNYRNTEAFF. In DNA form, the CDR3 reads TGTGCCAGCAGCAACTACAGGAACACTGAAGCTTTCTTT.

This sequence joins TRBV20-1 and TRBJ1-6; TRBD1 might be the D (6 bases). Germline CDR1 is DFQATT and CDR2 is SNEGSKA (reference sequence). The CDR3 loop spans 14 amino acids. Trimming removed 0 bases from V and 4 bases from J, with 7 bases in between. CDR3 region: CSAREQGYNSPLHF. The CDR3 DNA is TGCAGTGCTAGAGAACAGGGTTATAATTCACCCCTCCACTTT.

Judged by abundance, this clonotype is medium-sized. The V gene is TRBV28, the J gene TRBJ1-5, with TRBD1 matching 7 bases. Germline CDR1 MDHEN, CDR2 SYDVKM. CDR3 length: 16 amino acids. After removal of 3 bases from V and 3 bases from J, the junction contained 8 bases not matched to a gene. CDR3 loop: CASSFRRGPPNQPQHF. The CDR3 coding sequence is TGTGCCAGCAGTTTTAGGAGGGGGCCCCCCAATCAGCCCCAGCATTTT. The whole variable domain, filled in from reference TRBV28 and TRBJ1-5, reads DVKVTQSSRYLVKRTGEKVFLECVQDMDHENMFWYRQDPGLGLRLIYFSYDVKMKEKGDIPEGYSVSREKKERFSLILESASTNQTSMYLCASSFRRGPPNQPQHFGDGTRLSIL.

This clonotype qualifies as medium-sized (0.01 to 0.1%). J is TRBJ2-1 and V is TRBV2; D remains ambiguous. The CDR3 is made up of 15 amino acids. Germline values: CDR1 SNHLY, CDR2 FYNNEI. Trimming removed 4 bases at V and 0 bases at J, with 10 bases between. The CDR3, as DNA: TGTGCCAGCAGTGGGAATTCTGGCTCCTACAATGAGCAGTTCTTC. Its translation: CASSGNSGSYNEQFF.

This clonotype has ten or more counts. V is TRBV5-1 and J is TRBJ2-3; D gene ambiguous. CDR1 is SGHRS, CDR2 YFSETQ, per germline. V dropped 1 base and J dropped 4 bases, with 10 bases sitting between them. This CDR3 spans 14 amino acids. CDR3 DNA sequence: TGCGCCAGCAGCTTGACCGACAAAGCAGATACGCAGTATTTT. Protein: CASSLTDKADTQYF.

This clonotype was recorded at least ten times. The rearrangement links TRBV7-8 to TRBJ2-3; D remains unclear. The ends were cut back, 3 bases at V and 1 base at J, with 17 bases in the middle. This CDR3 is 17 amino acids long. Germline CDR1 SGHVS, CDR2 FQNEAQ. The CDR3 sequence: CASSFTLGQVGTDTQYF. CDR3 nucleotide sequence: TGTGCCAGCAGCTTTACGTTAGGGCAGGTGGGCACAGATACGCAGTATTTT.

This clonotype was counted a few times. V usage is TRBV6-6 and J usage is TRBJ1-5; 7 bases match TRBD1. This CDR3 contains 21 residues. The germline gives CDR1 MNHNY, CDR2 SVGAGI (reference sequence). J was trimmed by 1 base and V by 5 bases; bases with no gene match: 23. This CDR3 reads CASSPTHRPGQWGGSNQPQHF. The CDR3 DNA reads TGTGCCAGCAGTCCTACCCATCGACCGGGACAGTGGGGCGGGAGCAATCAGCCCCAGCATTTT.

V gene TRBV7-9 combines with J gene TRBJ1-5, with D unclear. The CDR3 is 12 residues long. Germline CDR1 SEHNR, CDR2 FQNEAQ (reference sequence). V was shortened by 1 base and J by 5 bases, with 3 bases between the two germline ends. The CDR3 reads CASSLGHQPQHF. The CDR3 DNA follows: TGTGCCAGCAGCTTAGGACATCAGCCCCAGCATTTT.

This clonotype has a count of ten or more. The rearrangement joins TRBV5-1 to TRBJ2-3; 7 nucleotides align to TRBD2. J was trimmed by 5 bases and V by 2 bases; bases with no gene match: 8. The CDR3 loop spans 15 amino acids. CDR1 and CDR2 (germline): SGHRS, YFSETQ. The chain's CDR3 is CASSFREGPGDTQYF. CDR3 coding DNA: TGCGCCAGCAGCTTTAGGGAGGGCCCGGGAGATACGCAGTATTTT.

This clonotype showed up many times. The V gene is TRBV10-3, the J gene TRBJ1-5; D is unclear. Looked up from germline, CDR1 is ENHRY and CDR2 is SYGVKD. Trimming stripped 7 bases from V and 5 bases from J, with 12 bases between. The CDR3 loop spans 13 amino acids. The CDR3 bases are TGTGCCATCAAGTCGGACCGGTATCAGCCCCAGCATTTT. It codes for CAIKSDRYQPQHF.

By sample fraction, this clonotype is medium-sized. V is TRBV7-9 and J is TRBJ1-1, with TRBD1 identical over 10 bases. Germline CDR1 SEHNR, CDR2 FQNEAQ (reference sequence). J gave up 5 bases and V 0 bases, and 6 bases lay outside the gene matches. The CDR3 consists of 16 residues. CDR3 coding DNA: TGTGCCAGCAGCTTAGCCCCCCGGACAGGGGGGACTGAAGCTTTCTTT. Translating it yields CASSLAPRTGGTEAFF.

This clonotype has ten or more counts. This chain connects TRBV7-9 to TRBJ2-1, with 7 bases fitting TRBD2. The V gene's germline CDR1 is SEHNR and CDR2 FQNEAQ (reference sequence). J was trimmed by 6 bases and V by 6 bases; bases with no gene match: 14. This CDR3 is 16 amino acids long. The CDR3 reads CASSGNSGGRGNEQFF. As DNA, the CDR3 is TGTGCCAGCAGTGGAAACTCGGGGGGACGGGGCAATGAGCAGTTCTTC.

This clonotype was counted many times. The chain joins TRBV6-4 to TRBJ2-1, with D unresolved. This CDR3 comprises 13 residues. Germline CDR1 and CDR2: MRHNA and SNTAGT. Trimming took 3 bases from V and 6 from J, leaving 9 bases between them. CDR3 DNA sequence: TGTGCCAGCAGTGATGAGTTTGCCAATGAGCAGTTCTTC. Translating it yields CASSDEFANEQFF.

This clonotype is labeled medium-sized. CDR3 nucleotides: TGTGCCAGCAGTTCTGAGACCGCTTTACTGGGCTCTGGAAACACCATATATTTT. Its translation is CASSSETALLGSGNTIYF. The chain is built from TRBV12-3 or TRBV12-4 and TRBJ1-3; no reliable D call. Trimming pared 4 bases from V and 0 bases from J, leaving 19 bases between. The CDR3 has 18 amino acids.

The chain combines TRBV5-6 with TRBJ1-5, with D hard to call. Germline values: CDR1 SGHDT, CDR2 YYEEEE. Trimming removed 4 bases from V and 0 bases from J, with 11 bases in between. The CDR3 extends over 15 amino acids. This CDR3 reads CASSVRLNSNQPQHF. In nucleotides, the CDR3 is TGTGCCAGCAGCGTCCGACTGAATAGCAATCAGCCCCAGCATTTT.

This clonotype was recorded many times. CDR3 sequence: CASSMVRANTEAFF. In nucleotides, the CDR3 is TGTGCCAGTAGTATGGTCAGGGCGAACACTGAAGCTTTCTTT. V and J are TRBV19 and TRBJ1-1; maybe TRBD1 (5 bases). Per the germline V gene, CDR1 is LNHDA and CDR2 is SQIVND (reference sequence). The V and J ends lost 3 bases and 1 base respectively, with 9 bases between them. The length of the CDR3 is 14 residues.

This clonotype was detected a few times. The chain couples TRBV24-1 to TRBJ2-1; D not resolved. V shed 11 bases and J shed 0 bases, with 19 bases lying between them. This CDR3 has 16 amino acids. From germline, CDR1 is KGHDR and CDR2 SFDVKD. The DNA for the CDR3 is TGTGCCATGATGACACAAACCCTCCTCTCCTACAATGAGCAGTTCTTC. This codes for CAMMTQTLLSYNEQFF.

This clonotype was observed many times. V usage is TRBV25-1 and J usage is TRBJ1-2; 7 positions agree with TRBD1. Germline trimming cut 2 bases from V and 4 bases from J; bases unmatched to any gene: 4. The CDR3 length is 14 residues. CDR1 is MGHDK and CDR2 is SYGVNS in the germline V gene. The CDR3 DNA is TGTGCCAGCAGTGAACAGGGGGTCCCCTATGGCTACACCTTC. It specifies CASSEQGVPYGYTF.

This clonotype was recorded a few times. CDR3 bases: TGTGCCAGCAGTTTACGGACAGGGGAGACCCAGTACTTC. Translation gives CASSLRTGETQYF. V usage is TRBV5-6 and J usage is TRBJ2-5; 8 positions match TRBD1. CDR1 is SGHDT and CDR2 is YYEEEE in the germline V gene. The CDR3 extends over 13 amino acids. J gave up 5 bases and V 5 bases, and 5 bases lay outside the gene matches.

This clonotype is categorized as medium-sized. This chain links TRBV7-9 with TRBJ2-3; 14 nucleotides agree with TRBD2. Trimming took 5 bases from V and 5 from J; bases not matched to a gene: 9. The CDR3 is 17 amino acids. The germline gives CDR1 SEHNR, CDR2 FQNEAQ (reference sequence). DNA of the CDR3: TGTGCCAGCAGCAAACGGGGACTAGCGGGAGCAGGAGATACGCAGTATTTT. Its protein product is CASSKRGLAGAGDTQYF. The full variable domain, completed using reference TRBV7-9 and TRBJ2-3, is DTGVSQNPRHKITKRGQNVTFRCDPISEHNRLYWYRQTLGQGPEFLTYFQNEAQLEKSRLLSDRFSAERPKGSFSTLEIQRTEQGDSAMYLCASSKRGLAGAGDTQYFGPGTRLTVL.

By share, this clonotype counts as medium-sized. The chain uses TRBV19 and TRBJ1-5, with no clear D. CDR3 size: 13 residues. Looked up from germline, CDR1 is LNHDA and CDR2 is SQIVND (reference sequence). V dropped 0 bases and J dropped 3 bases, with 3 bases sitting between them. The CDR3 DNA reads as TGTGCCAGTAGTATAGACGTCAATCAGCCCCAGCATTTT. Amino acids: CASSIDVNQPQHF.

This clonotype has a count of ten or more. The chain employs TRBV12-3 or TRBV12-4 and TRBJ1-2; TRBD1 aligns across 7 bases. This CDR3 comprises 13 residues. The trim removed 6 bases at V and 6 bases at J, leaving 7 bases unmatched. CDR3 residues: CASRYDRVDGYTF. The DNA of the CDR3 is TGTGCCAGCAGATACGACAGGGTAGATGGCTACACCTTC.

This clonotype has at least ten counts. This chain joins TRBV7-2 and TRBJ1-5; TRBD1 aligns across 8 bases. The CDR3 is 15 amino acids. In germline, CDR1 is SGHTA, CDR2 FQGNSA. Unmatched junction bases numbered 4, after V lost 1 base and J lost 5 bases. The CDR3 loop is CASSLEGTGDQPQHF. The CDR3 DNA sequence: TGTGCCAGCAGCTTAGAAGGGACAGGCGATCAGCCCCAGCATTTT.

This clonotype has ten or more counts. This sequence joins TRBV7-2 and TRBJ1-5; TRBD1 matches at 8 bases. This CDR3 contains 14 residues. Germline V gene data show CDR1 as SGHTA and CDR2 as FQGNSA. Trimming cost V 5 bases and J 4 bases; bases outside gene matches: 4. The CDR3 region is CASSPGQGNQPQHF. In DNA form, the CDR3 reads TGTGCCAGCAGCCCCGGACAGGGTAATCAGCCCCAGCATTTT.

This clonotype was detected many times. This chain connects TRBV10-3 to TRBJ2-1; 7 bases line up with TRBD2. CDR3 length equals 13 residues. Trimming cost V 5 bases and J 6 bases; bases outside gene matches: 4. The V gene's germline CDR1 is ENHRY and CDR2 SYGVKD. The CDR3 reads CAISLGEGNEQFF. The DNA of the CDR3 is TGTGCCATCAGTCTCGGGGAGGGCAATGAGCAGTTCTTC.

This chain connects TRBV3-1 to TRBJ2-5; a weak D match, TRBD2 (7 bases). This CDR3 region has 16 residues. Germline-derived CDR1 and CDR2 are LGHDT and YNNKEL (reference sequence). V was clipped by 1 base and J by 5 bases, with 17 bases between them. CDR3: CASSQVSSGGGETQYF. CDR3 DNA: TGTGCCAGCAGCCAAGTCTCTAGCGGAGGGGGGGAGACCCAGTACTTC.

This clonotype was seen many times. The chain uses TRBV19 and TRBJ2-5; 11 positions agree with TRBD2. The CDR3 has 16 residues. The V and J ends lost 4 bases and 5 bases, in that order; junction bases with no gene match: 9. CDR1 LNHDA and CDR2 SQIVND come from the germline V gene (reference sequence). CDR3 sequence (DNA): TGTGCCAGTAGTACAACTTCACTAGCGGGAGAGGAGACCCAGTACTTC. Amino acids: CASSTTSLAGEETQYF.

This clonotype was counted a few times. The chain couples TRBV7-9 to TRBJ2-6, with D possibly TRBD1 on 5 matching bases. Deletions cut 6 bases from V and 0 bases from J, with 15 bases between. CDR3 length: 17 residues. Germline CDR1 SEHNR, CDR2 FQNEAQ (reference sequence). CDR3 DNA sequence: TGTGCCAGCAGTTTGCAGACAGCCGGCTCTGGGGCCAACGTCCTGACTTTC. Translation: CASSLQTAGSGANVLTF.

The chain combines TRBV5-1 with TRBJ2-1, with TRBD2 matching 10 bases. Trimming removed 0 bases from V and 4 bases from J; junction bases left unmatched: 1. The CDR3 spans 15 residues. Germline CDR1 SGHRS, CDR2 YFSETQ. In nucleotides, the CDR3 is TGCGCCAGCAGCTTGGCTAGCGGGGGTTACAATGAGCAGTTCTTC. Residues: CASSLASGGYNEQFF. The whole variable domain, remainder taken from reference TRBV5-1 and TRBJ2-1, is KAGVTQTPRYLIKTRGQQVTLSCSPISGHRSVSWYQQTPGQGLQFLFEYFSETQRNKGNFPGRFSGRQFSNSRSEMNVSTLELGDSALYLCASSLASGGYNEQFFGPGTRLTVL.